This entry features one TCR beta chain sequence. Its target is not known. The assay was immunoSEQ multiplex PCR, and TCRdb's table has in-frame clones only and misses some. The sample contains around 350,000 clones, about 85% of which appear only once. Treatment meaning: around 19 received Ad26.COV2.S at low or high dose, single or two shots; roughly 5 received placebo; per-sample allocation not given. Sampling occurred on day 63 after the first vaccine or placebo injection. This entry belongs to a study of Ad26.COV2.S vaccination and SARS-CoV-2 variants. The germline gives CDR1 SGHAT, CDR2 FQNNGV. The V end lost 0 bases, the J end lost 7 bases, and 15 bases lay between the germline ends. The CDR3 runs 15 residues. Overall study results and limits: Responses of spike-specific T cells (both CD8+ and CD4+) reportedly showed substantial breadth after vaccination.

The sequenced sample was peripheral blood, obtained in a trial of Ad26.COV2.S vaccine versus placebo. The chain carries TRBV11-2 and TRBJ1-2, with D uncertain. The TCR sequence derives from a person between 18 and 65 years old who received the Ad26.COV2.S COVID-19 vaccine or a placebo. CDR3 residues: CASSLDRTSRVGYTF. CDR3 nucleotide sequence: TGTGCCAGCAGCTTAGATCGAACATCAAGGGTTGGCTACACCTTC. Variable domain in full (rest from reference TRBV11-2 and TRBJ1-2): EAGVAQSPRYKIIEKRQSVAFWCNPISGHATLYWYQQILGQGPKLLIQFQNNGVVDDSQLPKDRFSAERLKGVDSTLKIQPAKLEDSAVYLCASSLDRTSRVGYTFGSGTRLTVV.